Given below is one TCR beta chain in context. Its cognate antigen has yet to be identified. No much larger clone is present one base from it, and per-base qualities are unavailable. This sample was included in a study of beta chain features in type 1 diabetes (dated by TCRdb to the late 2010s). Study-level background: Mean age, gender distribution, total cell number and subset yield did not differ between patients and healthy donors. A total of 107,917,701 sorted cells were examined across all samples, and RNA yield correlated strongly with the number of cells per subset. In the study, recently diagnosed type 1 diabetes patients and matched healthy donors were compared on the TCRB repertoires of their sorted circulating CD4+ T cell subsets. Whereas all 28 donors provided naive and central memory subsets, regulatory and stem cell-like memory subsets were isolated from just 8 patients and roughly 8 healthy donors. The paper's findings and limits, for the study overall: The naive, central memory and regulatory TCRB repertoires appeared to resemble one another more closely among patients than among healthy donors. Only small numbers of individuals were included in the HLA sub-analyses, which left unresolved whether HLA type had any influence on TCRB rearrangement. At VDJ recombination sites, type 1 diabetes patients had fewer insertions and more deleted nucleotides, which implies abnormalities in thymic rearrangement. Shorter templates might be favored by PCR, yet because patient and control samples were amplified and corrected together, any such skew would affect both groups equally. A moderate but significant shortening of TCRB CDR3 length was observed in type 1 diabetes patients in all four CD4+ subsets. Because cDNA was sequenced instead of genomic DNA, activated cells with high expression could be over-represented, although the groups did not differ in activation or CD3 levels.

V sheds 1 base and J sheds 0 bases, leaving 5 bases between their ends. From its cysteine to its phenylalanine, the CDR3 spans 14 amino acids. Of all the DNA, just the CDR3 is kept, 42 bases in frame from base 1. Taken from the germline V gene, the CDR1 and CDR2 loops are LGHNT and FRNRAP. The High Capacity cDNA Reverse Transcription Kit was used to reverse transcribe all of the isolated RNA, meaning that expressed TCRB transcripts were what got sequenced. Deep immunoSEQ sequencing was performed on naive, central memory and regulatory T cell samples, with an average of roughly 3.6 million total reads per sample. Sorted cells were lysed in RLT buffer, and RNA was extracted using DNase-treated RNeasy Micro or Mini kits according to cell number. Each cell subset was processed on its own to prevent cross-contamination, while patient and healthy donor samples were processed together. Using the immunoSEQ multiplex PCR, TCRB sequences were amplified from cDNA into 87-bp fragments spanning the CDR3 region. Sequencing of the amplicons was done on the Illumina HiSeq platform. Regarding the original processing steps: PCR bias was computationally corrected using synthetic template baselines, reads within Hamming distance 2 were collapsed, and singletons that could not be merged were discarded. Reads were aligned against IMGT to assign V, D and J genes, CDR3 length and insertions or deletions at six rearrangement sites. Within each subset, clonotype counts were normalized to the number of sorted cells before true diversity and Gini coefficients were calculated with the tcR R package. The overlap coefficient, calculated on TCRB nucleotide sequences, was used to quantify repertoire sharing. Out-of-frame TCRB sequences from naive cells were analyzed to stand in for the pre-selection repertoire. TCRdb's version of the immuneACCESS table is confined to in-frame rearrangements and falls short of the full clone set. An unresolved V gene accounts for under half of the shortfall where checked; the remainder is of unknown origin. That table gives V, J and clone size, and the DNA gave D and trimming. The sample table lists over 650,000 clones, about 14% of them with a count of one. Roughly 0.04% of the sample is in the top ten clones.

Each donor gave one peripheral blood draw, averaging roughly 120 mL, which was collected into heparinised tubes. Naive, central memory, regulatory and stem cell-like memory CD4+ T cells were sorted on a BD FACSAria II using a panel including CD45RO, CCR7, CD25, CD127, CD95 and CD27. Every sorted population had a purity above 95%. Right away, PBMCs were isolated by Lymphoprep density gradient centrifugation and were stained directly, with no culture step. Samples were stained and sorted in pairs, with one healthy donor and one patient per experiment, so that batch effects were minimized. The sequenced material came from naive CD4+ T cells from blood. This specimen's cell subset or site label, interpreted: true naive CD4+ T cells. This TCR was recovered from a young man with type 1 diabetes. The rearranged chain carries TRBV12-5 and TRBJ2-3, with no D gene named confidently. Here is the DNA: TGTGCTAGTGGTTTGGGGCAGAGCACAGATACGCAGTATTTT. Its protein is CASGLGQSTDTQYF.